This TCR beta chain was retrieved from a study of T cells in Graves' hyperthyroidism and ophthalmopathy. The investigators amplified TCR beta CDR3 regions from RNA transcripts. Primed by the HTBI set, a first-round RT-PCR was run on the TCR CDR3. MiXCR, run by TCRdb on the multiplex PCR reads, gives a single entry per CDR3 protein. Among 500,000 to 800,000 distinct CDR3 sequences listed, approximately 42% were seen once. V was cut by 5 bases and J by 2 bases, with 16 bases left in between. The CDR3 length is 16 residues. CDR1 is MNHEY and CDR2 is SVGAGI in the germline V gene. This clonotype came up a few times.

The specimen was peripheral blood or thyroid tissue (not recorded which). V gene TRBV6-5 combines with J gene TRBJ1-3, with D unresolved. The sequence came from an adult man with Graves' disease, either hyperthyroidism or ophthalmopathy (not recorded which). The CDR3 sequence is CASSIDPVETGNTIYF. As DNA, the CDR3 is TGTGCCAGCAGTATTGACCCCGTGGAAACTGGAAACACCATATATTTT.